The count of the clone carrying this T cell receptor (beta chain) is one. The target antigen is unknown. Germline is not matched at one junction end, which may reflect a read error. Researchers used genomic DNA as the template to profile TCR beta VDJ and CDR3. Via MiXCR, TCRdb re-called the reads, giving one row per CDR3 protein. Among 180,000 or so distinct CDR3 sequences listed, 40% to 55% were seen once. This entry belongs to a study of CD8+CD57+ T cells in acquired aplastic anemia. Points from the study as a whole: Sharing between patients and controls was observed for twenty-nine CD8+ CDR3 sequences.

Before being chosen for sequencing, patients had shown CD8+CD57+ cell expansion by flow cytometry. The CDR3 consists of 13 residues. Germline-derived CDR1 and CDR2 are SGHTA and FQGNSA. The chain employs TRBV7-2 and TRBJ2-7; D might be TRBD1 (5 bases). Material for sequencing was sorted CD4+, CD8+, or CD8+CD57+ T cells (not recorded which) from PBMCs. The clonotype originates from a human donor with aplastic anemia. CDR3 nucleotides: TGTGCCAGCAGCCCAACAGGAGCCTACGGGCAGTACTTC. Protein: CASSPTGAYGQYF. Based on the CDR3 plus reference TRBV7-2 and TRBJ2-7, the full variable domain is GAGVSQSPSNKVTEKGKDVELRCDPISGHTALYWYRQSLGQGLEFLIYFQGNSAPDKSGLPSDRFSAERTGGSVSTLTIQRTQQEDSAVYLCASSPTGAYGQYFGPGTRLTVT.